This TCR beta chain was found in a study of shared clonotypes between healthy human individuals. Some clones are missing from TCRdb's copy, which holds only in-frame ones; the method was immunoSEQ multiplex PCR. Of 1,400,000 or so clones in the sample, less than 99% are singletons; the top ten hold approximately 0.4%. This CDR3 comprises 13 residues. Germline CDR1 SGHDN, CDR2 FVKESK. The V gene lost 4 bases and the J gene lost 2 bases, with 8 bases spanning the gap. The origin of this receptor is a man aged 25 to 45 in good health. The J gene is TRBJ2-5, the V gene TRBV14; no definite D call. Sequenced input: naive CD4+ T cells sorted from blood. The subset here: CD45RA+ positively selected. DNA of the CDR3: TGTGCCAGCAGCCCCCACCTTCAAGAGACCCAGTACTTC. As protein: CASSPHLQETQYF.